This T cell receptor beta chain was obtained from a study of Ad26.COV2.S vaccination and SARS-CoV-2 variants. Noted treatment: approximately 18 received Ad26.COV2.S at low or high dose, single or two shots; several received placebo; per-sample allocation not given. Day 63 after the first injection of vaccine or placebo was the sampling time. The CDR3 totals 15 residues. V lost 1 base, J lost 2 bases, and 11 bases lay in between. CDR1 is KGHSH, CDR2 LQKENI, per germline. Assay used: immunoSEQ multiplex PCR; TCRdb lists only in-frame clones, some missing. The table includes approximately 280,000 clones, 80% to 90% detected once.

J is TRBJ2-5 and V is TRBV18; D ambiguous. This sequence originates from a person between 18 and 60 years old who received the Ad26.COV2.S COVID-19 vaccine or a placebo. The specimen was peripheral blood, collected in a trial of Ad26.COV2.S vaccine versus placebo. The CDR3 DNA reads TGTGCCAGCTCACCACAAAGTTCCAGGCAAGAGACCCAGTACTTC. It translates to CASSPQSSRQETQYF.